The source of this T cell receptor (beta chain) is a study of T cells in tumors after PD-1 blockade. Study context: Patients had no prior checkpoint blockade, systemic immunosuppressants, or anti-cancer therapy within 4 weeks. During anti-PD-1 treatment, some patients continued daily vismodegib 150 mg. Mean per blood sample: 113,528 templates (about 24,000-260,000), 35,000 to 45,000 unique clonotypes.

The study, taken as a whole, reports: Some novel exhausted tumor clones appeared in pre-treatment blood, suggesting peripheral recruitment.

The protocol was immunoSEQ multiplex PCR, while the TCRdb copy is restricted to in-frame clones and leaves out a portion. The sample has fewer than 50,000 clones; more than 65% are singletons. About this clone: Its antigen is unidentified.

The V gene lost 6 bases and the J gene lost 4 bases, with 15 bases spanning the gap. Germline CDR1 MNHEY, CDR2 SVGAGI. CDR3 length: 14 residues. This TCR was recovered from a human donor with basal cell carcinoma. The sequencing used PBMCs, collected before anti-PD-1 treatment. J is TRBJ1-2 and V is TRBV6-5; D is undetermined. The chain's CDR3 is CASRTDTRTYGYTF. DNA for the CDR3: TGTGCCAGCAGGACTGATACACGAACCTATGGCTACACCTTC.